This record concerns one T cell receptor beta chain sequence. The antigen remains undetermined. This CDR3 region has 14 residues. V gave up 3 bases and J gave up 8 bases; unmatched junction bases: 7. CDR1 SGHTA and CDR2 FQGNSA come from the germline V gene. This entry comes from a study of radiotherapy plus CTLA-4 blockade in lung cancer. Findings and limits, study-wide: Best predicting response, reportedly, were early blood T cell clone dynamics, with interferon-beta.

TCRdb's table, derived via immunoSEQ multiplex PCR, lists solely in-frame clones and lacks some. The sample includes tens of thousands of clones, under 80% of them seen just once. The chain couples TRBV7-2 to TRBJ2-1, with 7 bases matching TRBD1. The sequences come from peripheral blood, collected from a patient treated with radiotherapy plus ipilimumab. This TCR came from a human donor with non-small cell lung cancer who had a partial response to radiotherapy plus ipilimumab. Some clones in this sample may be carry-over from other donors' samples. The CDR3 region is CASSFGNRGHEQFF. CDR3 DNA sequence: TGTGCCAGCAGCTTCGGGAACAGGGGCCATGAGCAGTTCTTC.